One sample yielded the 24 T cell receptor beta chains listed below, sequenced in a study of cytomegalovirus exposure and HLA in healthy donors. Primers: 60 Vbeta forward and 13 Jbeta reverse. The data were produced by immunoSEQ multiplex PCR, yet TCRdb's version contains in-frame clones alone and is incomplete. The sample lists approximately 140,000 clones, roughly 80% occurring once. Sequencing used PBMCs. The receptors stem from a female donor in good health and CMV-seronegative.

To note about this clone: This sample includes further DNA sequences coding for the same CDR3. The chain combines TRBV28 with TRBJ2-7, with 9 nucleotides matching TRBD1. The CDR3 extends over 15 amino acids. With 5 bases clipped from V and 2 bases from J, the junction kept 7 bases outside the gene matches. Germline V gene data show CDR1 as MDHEN and CDR2 as SYDVKM. The DNA of the CDR3 is TGTGCCAGCAGTGGGACAGGGCGGGCAACCTACGAGCAGTACTTC. The encoded protein is CASSGTGRATYEQYF.

This clone was detected a few times. V is TRBV27 and J is TRBJ1-2, with 7 nucleotides matching TRBD1. Germline V CDR1 and CDR2: MNHEY, SMNVEV (reference sequence). The CDR3 length is 12 residues. V gave up 9 bases and J gave up 6 bases; unmatched junction bases: 7. The CDR3 here is CASRPRGHGYTF. As DNA, the CDR3 is TGTGCCAGTCGGCCAAGGGGGCATGGCTACACCTTC.

The V gene is TRBV9, the J gene TRBJ2-1; D unresolved. Germline V gene lookup returns CDR1 SGDLS and CDR2 YYNGEE. The CDR3 runs to 14 residues. Trimming shortened V by 5 bases and J by 2 bases, and 11 bases separated the two germline ends. CDR3 coding DNA: TGTGCCAGCAGGTTTGATGCGGCCTACAATGAGCAGTTCTTC. Translation: CASRFDAAYNEQFF.

This sequence joins TRBV5-4 and TRBJ2-2; TRBD2 agrees at 10 bases. This CDR3 is 15 amino acids long. Trimming at V came to 2 bases and at J to 3 bases, leaving 1 base not matched to a gene. CDR1 is SGHNT and CDR2 is YYREEE in the germline V gene (reference sequence). The CDR3 reads CASSLAGGHTGELFF. CDR3 nucleotide sequence: TGTGCCAGCAGCTTAGCGGGGGGGCACACCGGGGAGCTGTTTTTT. The full variable domain, rest sourced from reference TRBV5-4 and TRBJ2-2, is ETGVTQSPTHLIKTRGQQVTLRCSSQSGHNTVSWYQQALGQGPQFIFQYYREEENGRGNFPPRFSGLQFPNYSSELNVNALELDDSALYLCASSLAGGHTGELFFGEGSRLTVL.

This chain joins TRBV6-1 and TRBJ2-2; perhaps TRBD1 as D (7 bases). Between the trimmed V and J ends, which lost 10 bases and 2 bases, there was a span of 14 bases. The V gene's germline CDR1 is MNHNS and CDR2 SASEGT. The CDR3 runs 14 residues. DNA for the CDR3: TGTGCCATTGGAGGGACAGATAACACCGGGGAGCTGTTTTTT. It yields the protein CAIGGTDNTGELFF.

V usage is TRBV25-1 and J usage is TRBJ1-1; the D gene is possibly TRBD1 (5 bases). CDR1 and CDR2 (germline): MGHDK, SYGVNS. The CDR3 has 12 amino acids. Trimming pared 2 bases from V and 6 bases from J, leaving 7 bases between. CDR3 nucleotides: TGTGCCAGCAGTGAAACAGGATCTGAAGCTTTCTTT. Protein sequence: CASSETGSEAFF.

The rearrangement uses TRBV18 and TRBJ1-4; D may be TRBD1 (5 bases). CDR1 is KGHSH and CDR2 is LQKENI in the germline V gene. Trimming removed 4 bases at V and 0 bases at J, with 9 bases between. The CDR3 totals 15 residues. CDR3 bases: TGTGCCAGCTCACAGGACACTGCAACTAATGAAAAACTGTTTTTT. Protein sequence: CASSQDTATNEKLFF.

The CDR3 protein is CASSEFYRGNTDTQYF. CDR3 coding DNA: TGCGCCAGCAGTGAGTTTTATAGGGGGAACACAGATACGCAGTATTTT. This rearrangement joins TRBV10-1 to TRBJ2-3; D might be TRBD1 (6 bases). Deletions cut 1 base from V and 2 bases from J, with 13 bases between. This CDR3 is 16 amino acids long. Germline values: CDR1 WNHNN, CDR2 SYGVQD (reference sequence).

This sequence joins TRBV14 and TRBJ1-4, with 7 bases matching TRBD1. This CDR3 contains 15 residues. The trim removed 1 base at V and 4 bases at J, leaving 3 bases unmatched. CDR1 and CDR2 from the germline V gene are SGHDN and FVKESK. The CDR3 sequence: CASSQVQGINEKLFF. For the CDR3, the DNA is TGTGCCAGCAGCCAAGTACAGGGGATTAATGAAAAACTGTTTTTT.

This clone has only a few counts. V gene TRBV10-3 combines with J gene TRBJ2-2, with 8 nucleotides matching TRBD2. The V gene's germline CDR1 is ENHRY and CDR2 SYGVKD. The CDR3 extends over 15 amino acids. V was clipped by 10 bases and J by 6 bases; unmatched bases: 13. CDR3 region: CASLVPAGDAGELFF. CDR3 coding DNA: TGTGCCAGCCTGGTTCCAGCGGGAGATGCCGGGGAGCTGTTTTTT.

CDR3 protein: CASSSPQREFTGELFF. CDR3 bases: TGTGCCAGCAGCTCCCCTCAGCGGGAGTTCACCGGGGAGCTGTTTTTT. The chain joins TRBV7-9 to TRBJ2-2, with TRBD2 matching over 8 bases. The CDR3 contains 16 residues. V gave up 4 bases and J gave up 4 bases; unmatched junction bases: 8. Germline-derived CDR1 and CDR2 are SEHNR and FQNEAQ (reference sequence).

The rearrangement links TRBV11-2 to TRBJ2-1; 9 bases are shared with TRBD2. The CDR3 length is 16 residues. The V gene's germline CDR1 is SGHAT and CDR2 FQNNGV. V shed 2 bases and J 7 bases; nucleotides not matched to a gene: 9. This CDR3 reads CASSLRRAGGTNEQFF. CDR3 nucleotide sequence: TGTGCCAGCAGCTTAAGGAGAGCGGGAGGCACGAATGAGCAGTTCTTC.

The CDR3 nucleotides read TGTGCCAGCAGTTACTCTGAGACAGCCAAGAATACGCAGTATTTT. It is translated as CASSYSETAKNTQYF. This sequence joins TRBV6-6 and TRBJ2-3, with D possibly TRBD1 on 5 matching bases. The CDR3 sequence is 15 residues long. V lost 0 bases and J lost 7, with 14 bases in between. Germline V gives CDR1 MNHNY, CDR2 SVGAGI (reference sequence).

This clone has just one count. This chain links TRBV28 with TRBJ1-2, with D perhaps TRBD1 (6 bases). Trimming removed 1 base from V and 8 bases from J, with 26 bases in between. This CDR3 contains 18 residues. CDR1 and CDR2 (germline): MDHEN, SYDVKM. CDR3 DNA: TGTGCCAGCAGTTTATCCCTACCCTCCAGTCAGGGGCTCAGGGGCTACACCTTC. This encodes CASSLSLPSSQGLRGYTF.

This rearrangement joins TRBV2 to TRBJ2-7; 9 nucleotides agree with TRBD1. The CDR3 extends over 13 amino acids. Germline trimming cut 7 bases from V and 0 bases from J; bases unmatched to any gene: 1. Germline CDR1 and CDR2: SNHLY and FYNNEI. CDR3 in amino acids: CASKGQGSYEQYF. CDR3 in DNA: TGTGCCAGCAAGGGACAGGGCTCCTACGAGCAGTACTTC. The complete variable domain, with remaining parts taken from reference TRBV2 and TRBJ2-7, reads EPEVTQTPSHQVTQMGQEVILRCVPISNHLYFYWYRQILGQKVEFLVSFYNNEISEKSEIFDDQFSVERPDGSNFTLKIRSTKLEDSAMYFCASKGQGSYEQYFGPGTRLTVT.

The chain links TRBV11-2 to TRBJ2-7; tentative D call: TRBD1 (5 bases). The CDR3 has 19 amino acids. V was pared by 5 bases and J by 3 bases, with 29 bases between. The germline V gene has CDR1 SGHAT and CDR2 FQNNGV. Here the CDR3 DNA reads TGTGCCAGCAGCCCCGATCCCAGGGAAAACTCTTGGGCCGTCTACGAGCAGTACTTC. Translated: CASSPDPRENSWAVYEQYF. Full variable domain (remainder filled in from reference TRBV11-2 and TRBJ2-7): EAGVAQSPRYKIIEKRQSVAFWCNPISGHATLYWYQQILGQGPKLLIQFQNNGVVDDSQLPKDRFSAERLKGVDSTLKIQPAKLEDSAVYLCASSPDPRENSWAVYEQYFGPGTRLTVT.

This sequence joins TRBV30 and TRBJ1-2, with 7 bases lining up with TRBD1. The CDR3 extends over 12 amino acids. Germline values: CDR1 GTSNPN, CDR2 SVGIG (reference sequence). V lost 7 bases and J lost 1; bases outside the gene matches: 3. The CDR3 nucleotides read TGTGCCTTAGGGGGCGGTAACTATGGCTACACCTTC. It translates to CALGGGNYGYTF. The full variable domain, its missing parts supplied by reference TRBV30 and TRBJ1-2, is SQTIHQWPATLVQPVGSPLSLECTVEGTSNPNLYWYRQAAGRGLQLLFYSVGIGQISSEVPQNLSASRPQDRQFILSSKKLLLSDSGFYLCALGGGNYGYTFGSGTRLTVV.

V usage is TRBV27 and J usage is TRBJ2-4, with D perhaps TRBD2 (5 bases). The CDR3 runs to 12 residues. The germline V gene encodes CDR1 MNHEY and CDR2 SMNVEV (reference sequence). The V and J ends lost 10 bases and 5 bases respectively, with 12 bases between them. CDR3 coding DNA: TGTGCCACCGGGATAGGGCAAAACATTCAGTACTTC. Translated, it gives CATGIGQNIQYF.

This chain uses TRBV5-5 with TRBJ1-5, with D uncertain. Germline CDR1 reads SGHKS; CDR2 reads YYEKEE (reference sequence). The germline V and J ends were trimmed by 0 bases and 7 bases, with 11 bases remaining between them. The CDR3 contains 14 residues. Here the CDR3 reads CASSLAWSGQPQHF. CDR3 bases: TGTGCCAGCAGCTTGGCGTGGTCTGGCCAGCCCCAGCATTTT. The complete variable domain, with remaining parts taken from reference TRBV5-5 and TRBJ1-5, reads DAGVTQSPTHLIKTRGQQVTLRCSPISGHKSVSWYQQVLGQGPQFIFQYYEKEERGRGNFPDRFSARQFPNYSSELNVNALLLGDSALYLCASSLAWSGQPQHFGDGTRLSIL.

The chain is built from TRBV9 and TRBJ2-1; D unresolved. This CDR3 is 14 amino acids long. Germline V gene data show CDR1 as SGDLS and CDR2 as YYNGEE. The ends were cut back, 4 bases at V and 5 bases at J, with 13 bases in the middle. Here the CDR3 reads CASSPRVAHNEQFF. The CDR3 DNA is TGTGCCAGCAGCCCCCGCGTTGCCCACAATGAGCAGTTCTTC.

The chain is built from TRBV28 and TRBJ1-4; D remains ambiguous. With 8 bases removed from V and 2 bases from J, the gap between germline ends came to 15 bases. Germline CDR1 reads MDHEN; CDR2 reads SYDVKM. The CDR3 extends over 15 amino acids. The chain's CDR3 is CASYPAEYTNEKLFF. The CDR3 coding sequence is TGTGCCAGCTACCCTGCGGAGTATACTAATGAAAAACTGTTTTTT.

The table lists this clone with a few counts. The chain carries TRBV6-5 and TRBJ1-1, with D unclear. Trimming took 6 bases from V and 4 from J, leaving 15 bases between them. Germline assignment: CDR1 MNHEY and CDR2 SVGAGI. This CDR3 spans 14 amino acids. The CDR3 DNA is TGTGCCAGCAGCCCCCGGGCAGGAGGCACTGAAGCTTTCTTT. This translates into CASSPRAGGTEAFF.

This clone was seen more than once but under ten times. The chain couples TRBV19 to TRBJ1-2; 10 positions agree with TRBD1. Germline CDR1 LNHDA, CDR2 SQIVND (reference sequence). With 3 bases clipped from V and 14 bases from J, the junction kept 6 bases outside the gene matches. The CDR3 has 12 amino acids. CDR3 sequence: CASSIRDRGLTF. The DNA for the CDR3 is TGTGCCAGTAGTATCCGGGACAGGGGATTGACCTTC.

The V and J genes are TRBV5-1 and TRBJ2-7, with a tentative D call TRBD1 (6 bases). CDR3 length: 15 residues. Looked up from germline, CDR1 is SGHRS and CDR2 is YFSETQ. Trimming removed 0 bases at V and 0 bases at J, with 10 bases between. The chain's CDR3 is CASSLATGTSYEQYF. CDR3 sequence (DNA): TGCGCCAGCAGCTTGGCTACAGGGACCTCCTACGAGCAGTACTTC.